The text below deals with one T cell receptor beta chain. The junction had 9 bases not matched to a gene; V was cut back by 6 bases and J by 6 bases. The CDR3 is made up of 14 amino acids. Germline-derived CDR1 and CDR2 are LNHDA and SQIVND (reference sequence). This entry belongs to a study of blood T cell repertoires in COVID-19. In the study overall: Both acute and convalescent COVID-19 samples were obtained from the United States, Italy and Spain.

Original analysis: Counts of nucleated cells, estimated from reference gene primer amplification, were obtained. Some clones are missing from TCRdb's copy, which holds only in-frame ones; the method was immunoSEQ multiplex PCR. That table gives V, J and clone size, and the DNA gave D and trimming. The data hold some 450,000 clones, with about 90% observed a single time. The sample taken for sequencing was peripheral blood. V gene TRBV19 combines with J gene TRBJ1-2; 8 nucleotides match TRBD1. This receptor was identified in a man between 18 and 35 years old with COVID-19, enrolled during active disease. The CDR3 DNA reads TGTGCCAGTAGGGACCCAGGGGGCTTGGATGGCTACACCTTC. This sequence encodes CASRDPGGLDGYTF.